One sample yielded the 31 T cell receptor beta chains listed below, sequenced in a study of CD8 T cells in Susac syndrome. Reverse transcription of roughly 0.45 to 1 ug RNA was carried out with random hexamers. In TCRdb, the immunoSEQ multiplex PCR reads were re-called with MiXCR into one record per CDR3 protein. The sample has approximately 170,000 distinct CDR3 sequences, about 90% seen once. Sequenced sample: CD4+ T cells from PBMCs. These receptor sequences come from a human donor in good health.

The CDR3 here is CASSLVARGNSPLHF. The DNA for the CDR3 is TGTGCCAGCAGCTTAGTTGCCAGGGGTAATTCACCCCTCCACTTT. The chain links TRBV7-2 to TRBJ1-6; D may be TRBD1 (6 bases). The CDR3 has 15 residues. Germline-derived CDR1 and CDR2 are SGHTA and FQGNSA. V was shortened by 1 base and J by 6 bases, with 10 bases between the two germline ends.

V usage is TRBV6-2 or TRBV6-3 and J usage is TRBJ1-5; D perhaps matches TRBD1 (5 bases). V was pared by 6 bases and J by 11 bases, with 14 bases between. The CDR3 spans 12 residues. Germline V gives CDR1 MNHEY, CDR2 SVGEGT. In DNA form, the CDR3 reads TGTGCCAGCAGCCCCAGGGTGACAGCCCAGCATTTT. It is translated as CASSPRVTAQHF.

The chain employs TRBV18 and TRBJ2-7; D is ambiguous. Germline values: CDR1 KGHSH, CDR2 LQKENI. V shed 3 bases and J shed 4 bases, with 22 bases lying between them. The CDR3 totals 17 residues. The DNA for the CDR3 is TGTGCCAGCTCACCCCCAATGAGTAATGCGTTCCCATACGAGCAGTACTTC. Protein: CASSPPMSNAFPYEQYF.

This chain connects TRBV5-6 to TRBJ2-7, with 8 nucleotides matching TRBD1. Looked up from germline, CDR1 is SGHDT and CDR2 is YYEEEE. The CDR3 is 15 amino acids. J gave up 0 bases and V 4 bases, and 6 bases lay outside the gene matches. As DNA, the CDR3 is TGTGCCAGCAGCGCCGACAGGGGAAGCTCCTACGAGCAGTACTTC. Translation gives CASSADRGSSYEQYF.

The chain recombines TRBV29-1 with TRBJ1-1; 11 bases line up with TRBD1. V lost 7 bases, J lost 5 bases, and 6 bases stayed unmatched. The CDR3 sequence is 13 residues long. CDR1 SQVTM and CDR2 ANQGSEA come from the germline V gene. CDR3 protein: CSADGTGGTEAFF. CDR3 sequence (DNA): TGCAGCGCAGACGGGACAGGGGGAACTGAAGCTTTCTTT. The whole variable domain, remainder taken from reference TRBV29-1 and TRBJ1-1, is SAVISQKPSRDICQRGTSLTIQCQVDSQVTMMFWYRQQPGQSLTLIATANQGSEATYESGFVIDKFPISRPNLTFSTLTVSNMSPEDSSIYLCSADGTGGTEAFFGQGTRLTVV.

The CDR3 here is CASSLAWGQGREQYF. The CDR3 DNA reads TGTGCCAGCAGCTTAGCGTGGGGACAGGGGAGAGAGCAGTACTTC. This rearrangement joins TRBV7-2 to TRBJ2-7, with 10 nucleotides matching TRBD1. V lost 0 bases, J lost 7 bases, and 6 bases stayed unmatched. Germline CDR1 SGHTA, CDR2 FQGNSA. This CDR3 is 15 amino acids long.

The V call is TRBV2, the J call TRBJ2-1, with 10 bases aligning to TRBD2. The CDR3 covers 11 residues. Germline V gene sequence: CDR1 SNHLY, CDR2 FYNNEI. As DNA, the CDR3 is TGTAGGAGCGGGAGGGGGGATGAGCAGTTCTTC. Protein: CRSGRGDEQFF. Variable domain in full (rest from reference TRBV2 and TRBJ2-1): EPEVTQTPSHQVTQMGQEVILRCVPISNHLYFYWYRQILGQKVEFLVSFYNNEISEKSEIFDDQFSVERPDGSNFTLKIRSTKLEDSAMYFCRSGRGDEQFFGPGTRLTVL.

This clonotype was detected only once. The chain combines TRBV20-1 with TRBJ2-1; 9 bases line up with TRBD2. The J segment lost 6 bases and the V segment lost 2 bases, leaving 5 bases of the junction unmatched. Germline V gene data show CDR1 as DFQATT and CDR2 as SNEGSKA (reference sequence). This CDR3 is 14 amino acids long. The CDR3 DNA follows: TGCAGTGCTAGAAGACTAGCGGCTACCAATGAGCAGTTCTTC. It yields the protein CSARRLAATNEQFF.

V is TRBV6-2 or TRBV6-3 and J is TRBJ1-5; 9 bases align to TRBD1. CDR1 and CDR2 from the germline V gene are MNHEY and SVGEGT. With 6 bases clipped from V and 4 bases from J, the junction kept 10 bases outside the gene matches. The CDR3 consists of 16 residues. The CDR3 DNA sequence: TGTGCCAGCAGCGTCCCGGGACAGGGATGGAATCAGCCCCAGCATTTT. This codes for CASSVPGQGWNQPQHF.

This rearrangement joins TRBV6-6 to TRBJ1-2; TRBD1 matches 8 bases. Germline trimming cut 4 bases from V and 7 bases from J; bases unmatched to any gene: 11. Per the germline V gene, CDR1 is MNHNY and CDR2 is SVGAGI (reference sequence). This CDR3 has 15 amino acids. DNA of the CDR3: TGTGCCAGCAGTTTTTCAGGACAGGGAGGATCTGGCTACACCTTC. Encoded protein: CASSFSGQGGSGYTF.

The chain employs TRBV5-1 and TRBJ2-7, with TRBD2 identical over 7 bases. Trimming removed 1 base from V and 5 bases from J; junction bases left unmatched: 6. The CDR3 is made up of 14 amino acids. Per germline, CDR1 SGHRS and CDR2 YFSETQ. The CDR3 is CASSLSSGGDEQYF. In DNA, the CDR3 is TGCGCCAGCAGCTTGTCTAGCGGAGGTGACGAGCAGTACTTC.

The chain couples TRBV4-3 to TRBJ1-1; tentative D call: TRBD1 (6 bases). The CDR3 extends over 14 amino acids. Trimming took 0 bases from V and 3 from J, leaving 8 bases between them. Germline V gene lookup returns CDR1 LGHNA and CDR2 YSLEER. As DNA, the CDR3 is TGCGCCAGCAGCCAAGACCCAGGGGACACTGAAGCTTTCTTT. This translates into CASSQDPGDTEAFF.

The chain joins TRBV12-3 or TRBV12-4 to TRBJ1-5, with TRBD1 as a possible D gene (6 bases). Trimming took 3 bases from V and 3 from J, leaving 12 bases between them. CDR3 length: 15 residues. The chain's CDR3 is CASSFYRADNQPQHF. CDR3 nucleotide sequence: TGTGCCAGCAGTTTCTACAGGGCTGACAATCAGCCCCAGCATTTT.

V is TRBV6-6 and J is TRBJ1-5; D is unresolved. CDR1 is MNHNY, CDR2 SVGAGI, per germline (reference sequence). V was pared by 4 bases and J by 0 bases, with 13 bases between. The CDR3 totals 16 residues. The CDR3 DNA reads TGTGCCAGCAGTTCCGGACGGGCATATAGCAATCAGCCCCAGCATTTT. Translating it yields CASSSGRAYSNQPQHF.

The genes are TRBV30 and TRBJ2-5; 8 bases agree with TRBD2. Per germline, CDR1 GTSNPN and CDR2 SVGIG (reference sequence). Trimming cost V 4 bases and J 4 bases; bases outside gene matches: 5. The CDR3 has 13 residues. The CDR3 nucleotides are TGTGCCTGGACGGGCAGCGGGAGAGAGACCCAGTACTTC. It specifies CAWTGSGRETQYF.

The chain recombines TRBV5-1 with TRBJ1-1; D perhaps matches TRBD1 (6 bases). Germline-derived CDR1 and CDR2 are SGHRS and YFSETQ. Trimming removed 4 bases from V and 1 base from J, with 14 bases in between. The CDR3 is 15 amino acids. The CDR3 is CASSPRTEGNTEAFF. CDR3 sequence (DNA): TGCGCCAGCAGCCCACGGACAGAGGGGAACACTGAAGCTTTCTTT.

The chain joins TRBV3-1 to TRBJ2-1; D might be TRBD1 (5 bases). CDR1 is LGHDT, CDR2 YNNKEL, per germline (reference sequence). Trimming took off 3 bases at V and 0 bases at J, with 9 bases between the two ends. CDR3 size: 15 residues. CDR3 loop: CASSQQGLSYNEQFF. For the CDR3, the DNA is TGTGCCAGCAGCCAGCAGGGCCTCTCCTACAATGAGCAGTTCTTC.

The chain employs TRBV18 and TRBJ2-6; perhaps D is TRBD1 or TRBD2 (5 bases each). This CDR3 spans 17 amino acids. Germline V gene lookup returns CDR1 KGHSH and CDR2 LQKENI. Trimming removed 2 bases from V and 2 bases from J, with 13 bases in between. CDR3 amino acids: CASSPRQGATGANVLTF. For the CDR3, the DNA is TGTGCCAGCTCACCAAGGCAGGGAGCTACTGGGGCCAACGTCCTGACTTTC. The full variable domain, rest sourced from reference TRBV18 and TRBJ2-6, is NAGVMQNPRHLVRRRGQEARLRCSPMKGHSHVYWYRQLPEEGLKFMVYLQKENIIDESGMPKERFSAEFPKEGPSILRIQQVVRGDSAAYFCASSPRQGATGANVLTFGAGSRLTVL.

The chain has TRBV15 and TRBJ1-5, with D hard to call. Between the trimmed V and J ends, which lost 0 bases and 0 bases, there was a span of 9 bases. Germline-derived CDR1 and CDR2 are LNHNV and YYDKDF (reference sequence). The CDR3 is 16 residues long. The CDR3, as DNA: TGTGCCACCAGCAGAGATGGCGGACGTAGCAATCAGCCCCAGCATTTT. Amino acid sequence: CATSRDGGRSNQPQHF. Full variable domain (rest looked up from reference TRBV15 and TRBJ1-5): DAMVIQNPRYQVTQFGKPVTLSCSQTLNHNVMYWYQQKSSQAPKLLFHYYDKDFNNEADTPDNFQSRRPNTSFCFLDIRSPGLGDTAMYLCATSRDGGRSNQPQHFGDGTRLSIL.

The gene calls are TRBV20-1 and TRBJ2-3, with TRBD2 matching 9 bases. In germline, CDR1 is DFQATT, CDR2 SNEGSKA (reference sequence). CDR3 length equals 13 residues. CDR3 bases: TGCAGGGTGACTAGCGGCGACACAGATACGCAGTATTTT. Its translation: CRVTSGDTDTQYF.

The chain carries TRBV2 and TRBJ2-3; no definite D call. Germline values: CDR1 SNHLY, CDR2 FYNNEI. V was clipped by 8 bases and J by 7 bases, with 7 bases between them. The CDR3 spans 10 residues. CDR3 sequence reads: CASRSNTQYF. In nucleotides, the CDR3 is TGTGCCAGCCGGTCAAATACGCAGTATTTT.

The chain recombines TRBV7-9 with TRBJ2-1, with 13 bases aligning to TRBD2. Germline lookup yields CDR1 SEHNR and CDR2 FQNEAQ (reference sequence). CDR3 length: 14 residues. The V gene end was trimmed by 5 bases and the J gene end by 7 bases; junction bases not matched to a gene: 2. CDR3 sequence reads: CASSTGLAGNEQFF. DNA of the CDR3: TGTGCCAGCAGCACGGGACTAGCGGGGAATGAGCAGTTCTTC.

The V and J genes are TRBV4-1 and TRBJ2-1, with D unresolved. V lost 1 base and J lost 7, with 14 bases in between. CDR1 is MGHRA, CDR2 YSYEKL, per germline. The length of the CDR3 is 15 residues. The CDR3 coding sequence is TGCGCCAGCAGCCAAGGTAATAAGGGCAGGAATGAGCAGTTCTTC. It encodes CASSQGNKGRNEQFF.

This clonotype showed up just once. The chain combines TRBV5-6 with TRBJ1-5; no definite D call. V was pared by 3 bases and J by 6 bases, with 10 bases between. Germline V lookup: CDR1 SGHDT, CDR2 YYEEEE. This CDR3 comprises 13 residues. The DNA for the CDR3 is TGTGCCAGCAGCTCTTTTTTCGGTCAGCCCCAGCATTTT. It specifies CASSSFFGQPQHF.

J is TRBJ2-7 and V is TRBV6-6; 8 bases line up with TRBD2. Germline V gene lookup returns CDR1 MNHNY and CDR2 SVGAGI (reference sequence). V lost 5 bases to trimming and J lost 3 bases; unmatched junction nucleotides: 9. The CDR3 contains 15 residues. This CDR3 reads CASSLMAGLGYEQYF. The CDR3, as DNA: TGTGCCAGCAGTCTAATGGCGGGACTAGGCTACGAGCAGTACTTC.

This clonotype has just a few counts. The chain links TRBV7-9 to TRBJ1-3; D not resolved. V shed 3 bases and J shed 3 bases, with 3 bases lying between them. Germline lookup yields CDR1 SEHNR and CDR2 FQNEAQ (reference sequence). The CDR3 covers 12 residues. The CDR3 coding sequence is TGTGCCAGCAGCTTGGATGGAAACACCATATATTTT. Protein product: CASSLDGNTIYF.

This chain links TRBV4-1 with TRBJ2-3, with unresolved D. This CDR3 region has 14 residues. V shed 4 bases and J shed 2 bases, with 10 bases lying between them. Germline V gene lookup returns CDR1 MGHRA and CDR2 YSYEKL. CDR3 protein: CASSPLLATDTQYF. The CDR3 bases are TGCGCCAGCAGCCCTTTGCTGGCCACAGATACGCAGTATTTT.

The J gene is TRBJ2-7, the V gene TRBV6-2 or TRBV6-3, with 9 bases lining up with TRBD1. V gave up 0 bases and J gave up 3 bases; unmatched junction bases: 6. Germline values: CDR1 MNHEY, CDR2 SVGEGT. There are 16 residues in the CDR3. Here the CDR3 reads CASSYSGQGNLYEQYF. The CDR3, as DNA: TGTGCCAGCAGTTACTCCGGACAGGGGAATCTCTACGAGCAGTACTTC.

The chain uses TRBV2 and TRBJ1-1; D not resolved. CDR1 is SNHLY and CDR2 is FYNNEI in the germline V gene. V was clipped by 9 bases and J by 1 base, with 9 bases between them. This CDR3 is 12 amino acids long. CDR3 sequence: CASGIGNTEAFF. As DNA, the CDR3 is TGTGCCAGTGGTATCGGGAACACTGAAGCTTTCTTT.

The V and J genes are TRBV11-1 and TRBJ2-6, with a tentative D call TRBD2 (5 bases). The CDR3 is made up of 16 amino acids. Trimming stripped 5 bases from V and 2 bases from J, with 13 bases between. Germline CDR1 is SGHAT and CDR2 is FQDESV (reference sequence). The CDR3 sequence: CASSLSAGAGANVLTF. CDR3 sequence (DNA): TGTGCCAGCAGCCTCTCGGCGGGCGCTGGGGCCAACGTCCTGACTTTC.

The rearrangement links TRBV6-2 or TRBV6-3 to TRBJ2-1; D may be TRBD1 or TRBD2 (6 bases each). Trimming cost V 8 bases and J 0 bases, with 20 bases left between them. From germline, CDR1 is MNHEY and CDR2 SVGEGT. This CDR3 region has 17 residues. CDR3 in amino acids: CASHTWEGGGSYNEQFF. The DNA for the CDR3 is TGTGCCAGCCACACCTGGGAAGGGGGAGGCTCCTACAATGAGCAGTTCTTC.